This is a list of T cell receptor beta chains from one sample in a study of shared clonotypes between healthy human individuals. Measured with immunoSEQ multiplex PCR; TCRdb has only the in-frame clones, and not every one. Here the sample spans about 2.4 million clones, 80% to 95% being singletons. The source material was naive CD4+ T cells from PBMCs. These receptors were obtained from a man aged 18-30 years in good health. Some clones in this sample may be carry-over from other donors' samples. The conserved cysteine and the conserved F or W are not part of the CDR3 here.

v_gene,len,j_gene,CDR3aa
TRBV30,11,TRBJ2-2,AWSVGGPGELF
TRBV25-1,12,TRBJ2-7,ASRGGTDSYEQY
TRBV5-1,11,TRBJ2-7,ASSMLGPYEQY
TRBV2,13,TRBJ2-1,ASSPQGGSSNEQF
TRBV18,10,TRBJ1-1,ASSETGAEAF
TRBV27,12,TRBJ2-3,ASSSRQGTDTQY
TRBV28,14,TRBJ2-3,ASSPALFAGTDTQY
TRBV10-3,13,TRBJ2-7,AIRGPDRDSYEQY
TRBV7-2,13,TRBJ2-5,ASSFAGGPQETQY
TRBV7-2,14,TRBJ1-3,ASSPIQLYSGNTIY
TRBV6-5,11,TRBJ1-1,ASSEAGGQGAF
TRBV7-3,13,TRBJ2-2,ASSLGGTSTGELF
TRBV6-1,12,TRBJ1-4,ASSEGQGGEKLF
TRBV29-1,11,TRBJ1-2,SVEIQPNYGYT
TRBV6-1,16,TRBJ2-2,ASSEQLPGPGDYGELF
TRBV2,14,TRBJ1-4,ASSEDRFGSNEKLF
TRBV29-1,10,TRBJ1-1,SVKDSGTEAF
TRBV5-4,13,TRBJ1-3,ASSLVRTGGNTIY
TRBV5-1,12,TRBJ2-2,ASSPGANTGELF
TRBV18,14,TRBJ2-2,ASSPGLAEITGELF
TRBV18,11,TRBJ2-7,ASSPSAGGEQY
TRBV18,12,TRBJ1-5,ASSPISENQPQH
TRBV27,16,TRBJ2-2,ASSLSPSRTEWTGELF
TRBV29-1,10,TRBJ1-1,SVAGTGELAF
TRBV27,10,TRBJ2-7,ASSLYHGEQY
TRBV6-1,11,TRBJ2-5,ASSAGVGETQY
TRBV7-3,13,TRBJ1-3,ASSLTGDGGNTIY
TRBV30,14,TRBJ2-3,AWSVWGSGRSDTQY
TRBV5-1,12,TRBJ1-5,ASSSGTVGQPQH
TRBV7-2,13,TRBJ1-2,ASSPQGTVPYGYT
TRBV6-6,12,TRBJ2-7,ASSYLGGTYEQY
TRBV5-4,13,TRBJ1-1,ASSSPGQGRTEAF
TRBV28,13,-,ASSQMGASSYEQY
TRBV5-4,11,TRBJ2-1,ASSSSAHNEQF
TRBV19,13,TRBJ2-1,ASSIHGGSYNEQF
TRBV18,11,TRBJ1-5,ASSPTGSQPQH
TRBV6-1,13,TRBJ1-5,ASSEIWVSNQPQH